A selection of T cell receptor beta chains follows, all from one sample in a study of T-cell memory formation after mild COVID-19. TCRdb re-called the 5' RACE reads through MiXCR, storing one row per CDR3 protein. Of 200,000 to 250,000 distinct CDR3 sequences listed, approximately 16% are singletons. Sequences were obtained from PBMCs or a T cell subset sorted from them (not recorded which). These receptors all stem from a man between 18 and 35 years old who had mild COVID-19 (a few samples of this study predate the infection). Cell type and time point are not known. The CDR3 runs from the conserved cysteine through the conserved F or W. The order of the fields is clone size, V gene, J gene, D gene, CDR3 protein, CDR3 DNA. A D gene is named only where the DNA matches it firmly. Not all rows give a size; the values are once, few, many and, for expanded clones, a class.

few	TRBV12-3/TRBV12-4	TRBJ2-3	TRBD2	CASRPLAGGTDTQYF	TGTGCCAGCAGACCCCTAGCGGGGGGCACAGATACGCAGTATTTT
-	TRBV11-1	TRBJ1-4	-	CASSLGGTGGTNEKLFF	TGTGCCAGCAGCTTAGGGGGAACGGGGGGAACAAATGAAAAACTGTTTTTT
-	TRBV29-1	TRBJ2-3	TRBD2	CSVQRGGHDEQYF	TGCAGCGTCCAGCGGGGGGGCCACGATGAGCAGTATTTT
few	TRBV4-3	TRBJ2-3	-	CASSRTGGGPDTQYF	TGCGCCAGCAGTCGGACAGGAGGGGGACCAGATACGCAGTATTTT
many	TRBV4-3	TRBJ1-5	TRBD1	CASSSDRASQPQHF	TGCGCCAGCAGCTCGGACAGGGCGAGTCAGCCCCAGCATTTT
-	TRBV5-5	TRBJ1-5	-	CASTLDLGLSPQHF	TGTGCCAGCACCTTGGACCTGGGATTATCGCCCCAGCATTTT
-	TRBV20-1	TRBJ1-5	-	CSGGGGNQPQHF	TGCAGCGGAGGGGGGGGCAATCAGCCCCAGCATTTT
-	TRBV5-5	TRBJ1-6	-	CASSPGIALHF	TGTGCCAGCAGCCCAGGGATCGCCCTCCACTTT
few	TRBV14	TRBJ2-1	-	CASSQSPNEQFF	TGTGCCAGCAGCCAAAGTCCCAATGAGCAGTTCTTC
many	TRBV5-1	TRBJ2-1	-	CASSSRGDGTNEQFF	TGCGCCAGCAGCTCCCGAGGGGACGGGACCAATGAGCAGTTCTTC
few	TRBV24-1	TRBJ2-1	TRBD1	CATSDRQGFLNEQFF	TGTGCCACCAGTGATAGACAGGGTTTTCTCAATGAGCAGTTCTTC
many	TRBV4-3	TRBJ1-3	-	CASSQEFSGAGNTIYF	TGCGCCAGCAGCCAAGAGTTTTCAGGGGCTGGAAACACCATATATTTT
-	TRBV6-1	TRBJ1-2	TRBD1	CASSEFLNRGDYGYTF	TGTGCCAGCAGTGAATTTCTGAACAGGGGGGACTATGGCTACACCTTC
-	TRBV5-1	TRBJ2-3	-	CASSLASASRSFTDTQYF	TGCGCCAGCAGCTTGGCCTCGGCCTCACGATCATTCACAGATACGCAGTATTTT
many	TRBV3-1	TRBJ2-5	-	CASSGGLVETQYF	TGTGCCAGCAGCGGGGGTCTGGTGGAGACCCAGTACTTC
-	TRBV12-3/TRBV12-4	TRBJ2-1	-	CASNAGGSYNEQFF	TGTGCCAGCAACGCGGGTGGCTCCTACAATGAGCAGTTCTTC
many	TRBV10-1	TRBJ2-5	-	CASSERRVETQYF	TGCGCCAGCAGTGAGAGGAGGGTTGAGACCCAGTACTTC
few	TRBV7-2	TRBJ2-1	TRBD2	CASSGRLAGDPEQFF	TGTGCCAGCAGCGGGCGACTAGCGGGGGATCCTGAGCAGTTCTTC
few	TRBV5-1	TRBJ2-3	TRBD1	CASRVRTGRGDTQYF	TGCGCCAGCAGGGTCCGGACAGGGAGAGGAGATACGCAGTATTTT
few	TRBV7-2	TRBJ2-1	-	CASSPPGLRAYNEQFF	TGTGCCAGCAGCCCGCCGGGCCTGAGGGCCTACAATGAGCAGTTCTTC
-	TRBV5-1	TRBJ1-2	-	CASSLDEYGYTF	TGCGCCAGCAGCTTGGATGAGTATGGCTACACCTTC
few	TRBV18	TRBJ1-2	TRBD1	CASSPQGATNYGYTF	TGTGCCAGCTCCCCACAGGGGGCGACTAACTATGGCTACACCTTC
-	TRBV10-3	TRBJ2-5	-	CAIRDGQETQYF	TGTGCCATCAGGGACGGCCAAGAGACCCAGTACTTC